The rows below give T cell receptor beta chains drawn from one sample of a study of blood T cell repertoires in COVID-19. Method: immunoSEQ multiplex PCR; TCRdb's copy keeps in-frame clones and lacks some. Found here are about 52,000 clones, roughly nine tenths of them singletons; the top ten hold approximately 8.1%. Sequencing input: peripheral blood. The receptors were sampled from an elderly man with active or convalescent COVID-19. The CDR3 runs from the conserved cysteine through the conserved F or W. D genes are given only for firm matches. Clone size is stated in some rows and not others, as once, few, many or a class when expanded.

j_call,d_call,v_call,clone_size,cdr3_nt,cdr3_aa
TRBJ1-2,TRBD1,TRBV19,NA,TGTGCCAGTAGTATAGGGACAGGGTATGAAGGCTACACCTTC,CASSIGTGYEGYTF
TRBJ2-7,TRBD2,TRBV6-5,few,TGTGCCAGCAGTAGGTTGGGAGGGGCGGGCGAGCAGTACTTC,CASSRLGGAGEQYF
TRBJ2-5,TRBD2,TRBV14,NA,TGTGCCAGCAGCCCTTCGAGCGGGGTCCAAGAGACCCAGTACTTC,CASSPSSGVQETQYF
TRBJ1-5,NA,TRBV10-2,NA,TGCGCCAGCAGTACAGGGTTGAATCAGCCCCAGCATTTT,CASSTGLNQPQHF
TRBJ1-6,TRBD1,TRBV5-6,NA,TGTGCCAGCAGCTTGGCGGGCGGGACAGCAAATTCACCCCTCCACTTT,CASSLAGGTANSPLHF
TRBJ2-7,NA,TRBV7-2,NA,TGTGCCAGCAGCTTAGGGACTACCTACGAGCAGTACTTC,CASSLGTTYEQYF
TRBJ2-5,TRBD2,TRBV5-1,NA,TGCGCCAGCCGGACGCGGGGGGGCCAAGGTGAGACCCAGTACTTC,CASRTRGGQGETQYF
TRBJ2-1,TRBD2,TRBV7-7,NA,TGTGCCAGCAGCCCCGGACTAGCGGTGCCCTACAATGAGCAGTTCTTC,CASSPGLAVPYNEQFF
TRBJ1-1,NA,TRBV10-1,NA,TGCGCCAGCAGTATGGACAGGAACACTGAAGCTTTCTTT,CASSMDRNTEAFF
TRBJ1-1,NA,TRBV7-9,NA,TGTGCCAGTCAGCAGGGGTCCAACACTGAAGCTTTCTTT,CASQQGSNTEAFF
TRBJ1-2,NA,TRBV6-1,NA,TGTGCCAGCAGTGAAGCAAGACTCCCGGGAGGCTACACCTTC,CASSEARLPGGYTF
TRBJ2-5,TRBD2,TRBV9,NA,TGTGCCAGCAGCGCCCAAGCTAGCGGGGGGCGAGAGACCCAGTACTTC,CASSAQASGGRETQYF
TRBJ2-7,TRBD2,TRBV7-2,NA,TGTGCCAGCAGCTTAAATAGCGGGTCGGGTGTCGAGCAGTACTTC,CASSLNSGSGVEQYF
TRBJ2-2,NA,TRBV10-3,NA,TGTGCCATCAGTGGCCCCCGGGGGGCTAACACCGGGGAGCTGTTTTTT,CAISGPRGANTGELFF
TRBJ2-5,NA,TRBV6-2/TRBV6-3,NA,TGTGCCAGCAGTACCCGCGACAGGATGCAAGAGACCCAGTACTTC,CASSTRDRMQETQYF
TRBJ1-1,NA,TRBV19,NA,TGTGCCAGTAGTAGGGGGCCGCAGGTCCCTGAAGCTTTCTTT,CASSRGPQVPEAFF
TRBJ2-5,TRBD1,TRBV7-9,NA,TGTGCCAGCAGCCGTTTCAGGGGGGAGACCCAGTACTTC,CASSRFRGETQYF
TRBJ2-2,TRBD2,TRBV19,NA,TGTGCCAGTATATCGCCTAGCGGGAACACCGGGGAGCTGTTTTTT,CASISPSGNTGELFF
TRBJ2-5,NA,TRBV7-2,NA,TGTGCCAGCAGATCAGGGGCCAGGGGCCAAGAGACCCAGTACTTC,CASRSGARGQETQYF
TRBJ2-1,TRBD2,TRBV3-1/TRBV3-2,NA,TGTGCCAGCAGCCAAGATTCCCGGGGGGGCTACAATGAGCAGTTCTTC,CASSQDSRGGYNEQFF
TRBJ1-6,TRBD1,TRBV19,NA,TGTGCCAGTAGCCCGACAGGGCTTAATTCACCCCTCCACTTT,CASSPTGLNSPLHF
TRBJ2-7,TRBD2,TRBV9,few,TGTGCCAGCAGTACTAGCGGGGGCGTTCGGGGCGAGCAGTACTTC,CASSTSGGVRGEQYF
TRBJ1-3,NA,TRBV6-1,once,TGTGCCAGCAGTGAACATACAGGCAACTCTGGAAACACCATATATTTT,CASSEHTGNSGNTIYF
TRBJ2-3,TRBD1,TRBV10-1,NA,TGCGCCAGCCACCCGGGACAGCCGAGCACAGATACGCAGTATTTT,CASHPGQPSTDTQYF
TRBJ2-7,NA,TRBV4-2,NA,TGTGCCAGCAGCCAACTTTTCCTAGGGAGCTCCTACGAGCAGTACTTC,CASSQLFLGSSYEQYF
TRBJ2-7,TRBD1,TRBV28,NA,TGTGCCAGCAGTTTAGAACGGGACAGCTACGAGCAGTACTTC,CASSLERDSYEQYF
TRBJ1-5,NA,TRBV2,NA,TGTGCCAGCAGCGATCTCAGGGATCAGCCCCAGCATTTT,CASSDLRDQPQHF
TRBJ2-7,TRBD1,TRBV12-5,NA,TGTGGGAGAAGACAGGGCTGCCACGAGCAGTACTTC,CGRRQGCHEQYF
TRBJ1-2,TRBD1,TRBV18,NA,TGTGCCAGCTCACCACCTTTAGACAGGGGGCTGGGCTATGGCTACACCTTC,CASSPPLDRGLGYGYTF